A selection of T cell receptor beta chains follows, all from one sample in a study of beta chain features in type 1 diabetes. Sequencing was performed with immunoSEQ multiplex PCR; in TCRdb, only in-frame clones are kept and a portion is missing. The table shows roughly 400,000 clones, with about 15% occurring only once. The material sequenced was naive CD4+ T cells from blood. The receptors derive from a man aged 25-40 years in good health. Each CDR3 is given with its conserved first and last residue. The order of the fields is J gene, D gene, clone size, V gene, CDR3 protein, CDR3 DNA. A D gene is named only where the DNA matches it firmly. A clone size is listed for some rows: how often the clone was seen (once, few, many), or a class if it is expanded.

j_call: TRBJ2-3; d_call: -; clone_size: few; v_call: TRBV7-2; cdr3_aa: CASSPAGTRQYF; cdr3_nt: TGTGCCAGCAGCCCAGCAGGGACGAGGCAGTATTTT
j_call: TRBJ2-1; d_call: TRBD2; clone_size: -; v_call: TRBV9; cdr3_aa: CASSVERLAGVVNEQFF; cdr3_nt: TGTGCCAGCAGCGTAGAGAGACTAGCGGGAGTAGTCAATGAGCAGTTCTTC
j_call: TRBJ2-6; d_call: TRBD2; clone_size: few; v_call: TRBV5-4; cdr3_aa: CASNLWRAGETGANVLTF; cdr3_nt: TGTGCCAGCAACCTTTGGCGAGCGGGGGAAACTGGGGCCAACGTCCTGACTTTC
j_call: TRBJ2-1; d_call: -; clone_size: few; v_call: TRBV6-5; cdr3_aa: CASRNRFDEQFF; cdr3_nt: TGTGCCAGCAGAAACAGATTCGATGAGCAGTTCTTC
j_call: TRBJ2-3; d_call: -; clone_size: many; v_call: TRBV14; cdr3_aa: CASSQDPGDTQYF; cdr3_nt: TGTGCCAGCAGCCAAGATCCGGGAGATACGCAGTATTTT
j_call: TRBJ2-1; d_call: TRBD2; clone_size: few; v_call: TRBV13; cdr3_aa: CASSTTRGRAYNEQFF; cdr3_nt: TGTGCCAGCAGCACGACCCGGGGGAGGGCCTACAATGAGCAGTTCTTC
j_call: TRBJ2-1; d_call: -; clone_size: few; v_call: TRBV9; cdr3_aa: CASSVALSLGNEQFF; cdr3_nt: TGTGCCAGCAGCGTAGCTCTAAGTTTGGGCAATGAGCAGTTCTTC
j_call: TRBJ1-2; d_call: -; clone_size: -; v_call: TRBV29-1; cdr3_aa: CSAEGYGYTF; cdr3_nt: TGCAGCGCTGAGGGGTATGGCTACACCTTC
j_call: TRBJ2-6; d_call: -; clone_size: few; v_call: TRBV25-1; cdr3_aa: CASSERGNGANVLTF; cdr3_nt: TGTGCCAGCAGTGAACGAGGGAATGGGGCCAACGTCCTGACTTTC
j_call: TRBJ2-3; d_call: -; clone_size: few; v_call: TRBV30; cdr3_aa: CAWSFRITDTQYF; cdr3_nt: TGTGCCTGGAGTTTCAGGATCACAGATACGCAGTATTTT
j_call: TRBJ2-3; d_call: TRBD2; clone_size: few; v_call: TRBV4-1; cdr3_aa: CASSRFASGRHTDTQYF; cdr3_nt: TGCGCCAGCAGCAGGTTCGCTAGCGGGAGACACACAGATACGCAGTATTTT
j_call: TRBJ2-1; d_call: -; clone_size: -; v_call: TRBV7-2; cdr3_aa: CASSLGGAQGNEQFF; cdr3_nt: TGTGCCAGCAGCTTAGGAGGGGCTCAGGGCAATGAGCAGTTCTTC
j_call: TRBJ1-5; d_call: -; clone_size: few; v_call: TRBV30; cdr3_aa: CAWSAPEQPQHF; cdr3_nt: TGTGCCTGGAGTGCCCCCGAGCAGCCCCAGCATTTT
j_call: TRBJ2-5; d_call: TRBD2; clone_size: few; v_call: TRBV7-2; cdr3_aa: CASSLAGVTSAETQYF; cdr3_nt: TGTGCCAGCAGCTTAGCGGGAGTGACTAGCGCGGAGACCCAGTACTTC
j_call: TRBJ2-1; d_call: TRBD1; clone_size: -; v_call: TRBV27; cdr3_aa: CASSPDRAGYNEQFF; cdr3_nt: TGTGCCAGCAGTCCTGACAGGGCAGGCTACAATGAGCAGTTCTTC
j_call: TRBJ2-1; d_call: -; clone_size: -; v_call: TRBV19; cdr3_aa: CASETLGNEQFF; cdr3_nt: TGTGCCAGCGAAACACTGGGAAATGAGCAGTTCTTC
j_call: TRBJ2-1; d_call: TRBD1; clone_size: -; v_call: TRBV19; cdr3_aa: CASRPSGGHEQFF; cdr3_nt: TGTGCCAGTAGGCCCTCAGGGGGCCATGAGCAGTTCTTC
j_call: TRBJ2-2; d_call: -; clone_size: few; v_call: TRBV10-3; cdr3_aa: CAISESVRPGELFF; cdr3_nt: TGTGCCATCAGTGAGTCGGTCCGCCCCGGGGAGCTGTTTTTT
j_call: TRBJ1-6; d_call: TRBD1; clone_size: -; v_call: TRBV5-6; cdr3_aa: CASSKQGVDNSPLHF; cdr3_nt: TGTGCCAGCAGCAAACAGGGGGTTGATAATTCACCCCTCCACTTT
j_call: TRBJ2-1; d_call: TRBD2; clone_size: few; v_call: TRBV5-1; cdr3_aa: CASSPSGTNEQFF; cdr3_nt: TGCGCCAGCAGTCCTAGCGGGACGAATGAGCAGTTCTTC
j_call: TRBJ2-3; d_call: TRBD2; clone_size: -; v_call: TRBV29-1; cdr3_aa: CSALTAGEPDTQYF; cdr3_nt: TGCAGCGCCCTTACAGCGGGAGAGCCAGATACGCAGTATTTT
j_call: TRBJ1-1; d_call: -; clone_size: -; v_call: TRBV6-6; cdr3_aa: CASVGLNTEAFF; cdr3_nt: TGTGCCAGCGTCGGTCTGAACACTGAAGCTTTCTTT
j_call: TRBJ2-1; d_call: TRBD2; clone_size: -; v_call: TRBV6-1; cdr3_aa: CASHEIAGLGNEQFF; cdr3_nt: TGTGCCAGCCATGAGATAGCGGGCTTGGGCAATGAGCAGTTCTTC
j_call: TRBJ2-5; d_call: TRBD2; clone_size: few; v_call: TRBV30; cdr3_aa: CAWSAYSGWGGRIETQYF; cdr3_nt: TGTGCCTGGAGTGCTTACTCCGGGTGGGGAGGGAGGATAGAGACCCAGTACTTC
j_call: TRBJ1-4; d_call: -; clone_size: -; v_call: TRBV29-1; cdr3_aa: CSAGGGQGDEKLFF; cdr3_nt: TGCAGCGCCGGAGGCGGGCAGGGAGATGAAAAACTGTTTTTT
j_call: TRBJ1-1; d_call: -; clone_size: few; v_call: TRBV7-2; cdr3_aa: CASSFEGLTEAFF; cdr3_nt: TGTGCCAGCAGCTTCGAGGGACTCACTGAAGCTTTCTTT
j_call: TRBJ2-1; d_call: TRBD2; clone_size: few; v_call: TRBV6-6; cdr3_aa: CASSRLAGVVNEQFF; cdr3_nt: TGTGCCAGCAGCAGACTAGCGGGAGTCGTGAATGAGCAGTTCTTC
j_call: TRBJ2-5; d_call: -; clone_size: few; v_call: TRBV10-3; cdr3_aa: CAISESLGAGETQYF; cdr3_nt: TGTGCCATCAGTGAGTCTTTGGGAGCAGGGGAGACCCAGTACTTC
j_call: TRBJ2-5; d_call: -; clone_size: -; v_call: TRBV6-5; cdr3_aa: CASSREETQYF; cdr3_nt: TGTGCCAGCAGTCGAGAAGAGACCCAGTACTTC
j_call: TRBJ1-3; d_call: -; clone_size: -; v_call: TRBV6-5; cdr3_aa: CASSYRAGTGNTIYF; cdr3_nt: TGTGCCAGCAGTTACCGTGCCGGGACTGGAAACACCATATATTTT
j_call: TRBJ2-2; d_call: -; clone_size: -; v_call: TRBV6-5; cdr3_aa: CASSYFNTGELFF; cdr3_nt: TGTGCCAGCAGTTACTTCAACACCGGGGAGCTGTTTTTT
j_call: TRBJ2-1; d_call: TRBD2; clone_size: -; v_call: TRBV2; cdr3_aa: CASSGPAGGNEQFF; cdr3_nt: TGTGCCAGCAGTGGGCCAGCGGGGGGCAATGAGCAGTTCTTC
j_call: TRBJ1-5; d_call: TRBD1; clone_size: -; v_call: TRBV28; cdr3_aa: CASRVTGARRSNQPQHF; cdr3_nt: TGTGCCAGCAGAGTTACAGGGGCGAGGAGAAGCAATCAGCCCCAGCATTTT
j_call: TRBJ1-1; d_call: TRBD1; clone_size: -; v_call: TRBV18; cdr3_aa: CASSPGTGYTEAFF; cdr3_nt: TGTGCCAGCTCACCTGGGACAGGGTACACTGAAGCTTTCTTT
j_call: TRBJ1-1; d_call: -; clone_size: -; v_call: TRBV29-1; cdr3_aa: CSVVGMGVGTEAFF; cdr3_nt: TGCAGCGTTGTAGGTATGGGGGTGGGCACTGAAGCTTTCTTT
j_call: TRBJ1-6; d_call: TRBD1; clone_size: -; v_call: TRBV9; cdr3_aa: CASSTRQGWDSPLHF; cdr3_nt: TGTGCCAGCAGCACTCGACAGGGGTGGGATTCACCCCTCCACTTT
j_call: TRBJ2-3; d_call: -; clone_size: -; v_call: TRBV10-3; cdr3_aa: CAISESMGLTSTDTQYF; cdr3_nt: TGTGCCATCAGTGAGTCAATGGGTCTGACTAGCACAGATACGCAGTATTTT
j_call: TRBJ2-1; d_call: -; clone_size: -; v_call: TRBV5-1; cdr3_aa: CASMVNPSDHSYNEQFF; cdr3_nt: TGCGCCAGCATGGTAAACCCTAGTGACCATTCCTACAATGAGCAGTTCTTC
j_call: TRBJ2-6; d_call: TRBD2; clone_size: -; v_call: TRBV11-2; cdr3_aa: CASSRAGLAGAGANVLTF; cdr3_nt: TGTGCCAGCAGCCGGGCGGGACTAGCGGGAGCTGGGGCCAACGTCCTGACTTTC
j_call: TRBJ2-1; d_call: -; clone_size: -; v_call: TRBV5-1; cdr3_aa: CASSELEGLTTEQFF; cdr3_nt: TGCGCCAGCAGCGAATTAGAAGGTCTAACCACCGAGCAGTTCTTC
j_call: TRBJ2-3; d_call: -; clone_size: -; v_call: TRBV29-1; cdr3_aa: CSGTPTTTDTQYF; cdr3_nt: TGCAGCGGTACCCCCACCACCACAGATACGCAGTATTTT
j_call: TRBJ2-1; d_call: -; clone_size: few; v_call: TRBV2; cdr3_aa: CASRSYGSTYNEQFF; cdr3_nt: TGTGCCAGCAGGAGTTACGGCAGTACCTACAATGAGCAGTTCTTC
j_call: TRBJ2-7; d_call: TRBD1; clone_size: many; v_call: TRBV25-1; cdr3_aa: CASRAQGAWEQYF; cdr3_nt: TGTGCCAGCAGGGCACAGGGGGCGTGGGAGCAGTACTTC
j_call: TRBJ2-1; d_call: TRBD2; clone_size: few; v_call: TRBV4-1; cdr3_aa: CASSRIAGGSYNEQFF; cdr3_nt: TGCGCCAGCAGTCGTATAGCGGGGGGCTCCTACAATGAGCAGTTCTTC
j_call: TRBJ1-5; d_call: -; clone_size: -; v_call: TRBV7-6; cdr3_aa: CASSLSEDQPQHF; cdr3_nt: TGTGCCAGCAGCTTATCAGAGGATCAGCCCCAGCATTTT